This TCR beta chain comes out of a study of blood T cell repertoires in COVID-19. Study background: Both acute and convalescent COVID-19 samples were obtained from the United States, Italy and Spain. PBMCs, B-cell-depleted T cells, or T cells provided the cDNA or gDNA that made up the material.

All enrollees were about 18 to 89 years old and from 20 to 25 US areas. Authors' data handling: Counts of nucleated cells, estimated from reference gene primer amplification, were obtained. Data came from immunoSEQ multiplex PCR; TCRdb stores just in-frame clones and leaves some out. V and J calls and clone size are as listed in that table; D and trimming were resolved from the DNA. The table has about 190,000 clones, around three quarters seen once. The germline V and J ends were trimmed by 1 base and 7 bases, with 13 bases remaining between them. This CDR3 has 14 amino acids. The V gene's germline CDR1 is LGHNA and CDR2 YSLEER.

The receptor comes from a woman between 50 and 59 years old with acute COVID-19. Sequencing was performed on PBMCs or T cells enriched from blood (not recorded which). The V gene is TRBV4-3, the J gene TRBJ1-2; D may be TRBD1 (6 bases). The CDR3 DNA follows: TGCGCCAGCAGCCAAGCAGGGGAACTGGCTGGCTACACCTTC. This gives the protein CASSQAGELAGYTF.